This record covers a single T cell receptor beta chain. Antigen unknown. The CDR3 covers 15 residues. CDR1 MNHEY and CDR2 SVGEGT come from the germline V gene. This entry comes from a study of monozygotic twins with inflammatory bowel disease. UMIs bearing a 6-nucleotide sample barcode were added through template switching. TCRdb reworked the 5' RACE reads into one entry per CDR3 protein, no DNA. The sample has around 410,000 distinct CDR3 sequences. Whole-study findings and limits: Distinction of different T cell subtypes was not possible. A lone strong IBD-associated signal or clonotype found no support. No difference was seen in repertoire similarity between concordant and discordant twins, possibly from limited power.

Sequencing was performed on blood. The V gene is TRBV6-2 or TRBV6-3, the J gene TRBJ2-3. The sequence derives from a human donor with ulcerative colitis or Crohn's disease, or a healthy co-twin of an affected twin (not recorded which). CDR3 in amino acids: CASSYPEAGTDTQYF.